Listed below are T cell receptor beta chains from one sample, sequenced in a study of cytomegalovirus exposure and HLA in healthy donors. The assay was immunoSEQ multiplex PCR, and TCRdb's table has in-frame clones only and misses some. The sample has tens of thousands of clones, around 96% seen once. Sequencing was performed on PBMCs. The source of these receptors is a man aged 25 to 40 in good health and CMV-seropositive. Both conserved end residues are trimmed from each CDR3.

>TRBJ2-7|13|TRBV28
ASSSTGTGGYEQY
>TRBJ2-3|14|TRBV28
ASSGGLALSTDTQY
>TRBJ2-7|12|TRBV28
ASSFGQVLSEQY
>TRBJ2-7|9|TRBV27
ASSVRGEQY
>TRBJ2-3|11|TRBV18
ASSLSGTDTQY
>TRBJ1-2|13|TRBV6-5
ASSTLPQGWGGYT
>TRBJ1-4|11|TRBV10-3
AISGGQGEKLF
>TRBJ2-5|14|TRBV6-1
ASSELSGEGQETQY
>TRBJ2-1|10|TRBV5-1
ASSFEGVEQF
>TRBJ2-1|9|TRBV2
ASEEVVEQF
>TRBJ2-1|11|TRBV28
ASSLSSGNEQF
>TRBJ2-1|13|TRBV4-2
ASSQGMTGDNEQF
>TRBJ2-7|13|TRBV19
ASSIALGLAGVLY
>TRBJ1-5|11|TRBV28
ASSFTLIQPQH
>TRBJ1-2|11|TRBV13
ASSHMAAPGYT
>TRBJ2-4|12|TRBV28
ASGPGGWENIQY
>TRBJ1-5|13|TRBV5-6
ASSFQGGDNQPQH
>TRBJ1-1|12|TRBV28
ASYESGEGTEAF
>TRBJ2-7|14|TRBV19
ASSQPDRGFSYEQY
>TRBJ2-7|11|TRBV28
ASGGRTRIIQY
>TRBJ2-1|11|TRBV7-3
ASSPPAYNEQF
>TRBJ2-7|14|TRBV28
ASSLKGALLPLEQY
>TRBJ2-5|12|TRBV28
ASRVYARQETQY
>TRBJ2-7|13|TRBV5-1
ASRARSGSYDEQY
>TRBJ2-5|9|TRBV7-9
ASSPGGWGY
>TRBJ2-7|14|TRBV6-6
AVHEGAGTGRYEQY
>TRBJ1-5|13|TRBV5-8
ASSSTGKKGQPQH
>TRBJ2-5|16|TRBV5-6
ASSLGFRVRNLQETQY
>TRBJ2-3|14|TRBV7-2
ASSLLLAGVTDTQY
>TRBJ1-1|11|TRBV30
AWKRDRVTEAF
>TRBJ1-3|13|TRBV5-1
ASSSDSASGNTIY
>TRBJ2-6|12|TRBV7-3
ASRTSSGANVLT
>TRBJ2-3|12|TRBV27
ASSLGAFGDTQY
>TRBJ2-7|13|TRBV6-5
ASSSGLAGIYEQY
>TRBJ2-3|14|TRBV7-2
ASSNPGLAGADTQY
>TRBJ2-5|8|TRBV28
ASSGGTQY
>TRBJ1-4|13|TRBV7-9
ASSLAPPGNEKLF
>TRBJ2-7|12|TRBV28
ASLLAGGPYEQY
>TRBJ2-3|13|TRBV4-3
ASSQGEGGADTQY
>TRBJ2-7|12|TRBV5-1
ASSYRADSYEQY
>TRBJ2-1|12|TRBV7-2
ASRASGSYNEQF
>TRBJ2-7|11|TRBV5-1
ASSLVGGYEQY
>TRBJ2-7|13|TRBV28
ASSGTTSGAYEQY
>TRBJ1-4|14|TRBV5-4
ASRDGPTGGYEKLF
>TRBJ2-3|10|TRBV30
AWMPGGTTQY
>TRBJ2-7|15|TRBV7-9
ASSSGGRHGSSYEQY
>TRBJ2-1|14|TRBV28
ASSLSGSLSYNEQF
>TRBJ2-1|16|TRBV5-1
ASSFFSSGSSSYNEQF
>TRBJ2-1|10|TRBV29-1
SVDPSFKGQF
>TRBJ1-1|13|TRBV28
ASSQTQAPSTEAF
>TRBJ2-1|14|TRBV27
ASSFSLAGGPNEQF
>TRBJ2-7|14|TRBV18
ASSQLNRGRAPEQY